This note documents a single T cell receptor (beta chain) sequence. The count of this clone is one. This receptor's antigen is unknown. Base qualities are not at hand, and no much larger clone is one base apart. Using the deep immunoSEQ assay, multiplex PCR amplified TCR CDR3 regions from genomic DNA. Extracted genomic DNA from each cell subset was spread evenly across all wells of several immunoSEQ 96-well plates, with each plate serving as a replicate. For unsorted PBMC, each replicate PCR was loaded with approximately 0.3 ug genomic DNA, equivalent to 25,000 to 35,000 T cell genomes. Genomic DNA from unsorted PBMC was sequenced over ten immunoSEQ deep assay plates. Purified libraries were quantified with a Qubit 3.0 fluorometer, sized on a Bioanalyzer 2100, and re-quantified with the KAPA Library Quantification kit. Every immunoSEQ 96-well plate was sequenced on a dedicated single-read 150-cycle Illumina NextSeq 550 flow cell. The paper's data handling went like this. Because the immunoSEQ output held only junctional sequences and lacked quality scores, the filtering could not match the filtering applied to full-length reads. To assign V/J genes and CDR3, sequences were annotated against IMGT germline references using PyIR, a Python wrapper for IgBLAST v1.9. Reads were removed for weak V/J assignments (E-value above 1e-6), missing CDR3, stop codons, out-of-frame junctions, or ambiguous translated residues. V3J clonotypes were defined as sequences sharing the same inferred V gene, J gene, and CDR3 amino acid sequence. To compute the percentage overlap between repertoires, the number of shared unique clonotypes was divided by the size of the smaller repertoire. Repertoire richness was assessed with RTK rarefaction, the Chao1 estimator, and Recon v2.1 estimates of unobserved clonotypes. The clones in this table, taken by TCRdb from immuneACCESS, are in-frame only. Not every clone is retained; where verified, under half of the shortfall comes from an unresolved V gene, and the cause of the rest is unknown. Clone size and the V and J calls come from that table; the DNA yielded D and trimming. Counted in this sample were hundreds of thousands of clones; over 65% of them appeared once. The ten biggest clones cover over 10% of the sample.

The entry originates in a study of shared clonotypes between healthy human individuals (dated by TCRdb to the early 2020s). At the level of the whole study: The cohort included three men and a couple of women between 18 and 49 years of age. Each donor's leukapheresis produced roughly between roughly 0.9 and 9 billion PBMCs. Different laboratories and diverse techniques were used to prepare libraries and sequence TCR repertoires, to increase sequencing depth and limit assay-specific biases. To estimate repertoire size and how much clonotypes are shared between individuals, the study performed deep sequencing of blood TCR repertoires from a handful of healthy adults.

The CDR3 measures 15 amino acids from cysteine to phenylalanine. The retained sequence is limited to the CDR3, 45 bases, with the frame set at the first base. V ends up 2 bases short and J 6 bases short, with an unmatched junction base count of 9. CDR1 and CDR2 were assigned from the germline V gene as MDHEN and SYDVKM. Here is what the overall study found, with its caveats: Sampling was restricted to blood, and TCR repertoires in tissues likely differ from the TCR repertoires found in blood. Pairwise subsampling indicated that sequencing depth was expected to affect the degree of clonotype sharing among donors. Because the study included a small number of donors, the genetic and exposure-history diversity represented was limited.

The donors were healthy, HIV-negative adults who had no recently reported acute infections or vaccinations. Every donor was a Caucasian adult living in Nashville, Tennessee, USA. For unsorted samples, some 100 million PBMCs were counted, and genomic DNA was extracted using the QIAamp DNA Blood Mini kit. Blood was obtained by leukapheresis, after which PBMCs were separated by Ficoll-Histopaque density gradient centrifugation and cryopreserved in liquid nitrogen vapor phase. The specimen was PBMCs. The rearranged segments are TRBV28 and TRBJ2-7; a stretch of 8 junction bases matches TRBD1. The clonotype originates from a woman between 40 and 55 years old in good health. Some clones in this sample may be carry-over from other donors' samples. In nucleotides, the sequence is TGTGCCAGCAGTTTAGGACAGGGCTGGGGCGGCGAGCAGTACTTC. This gives the protein CASSLGQGWGGEQYF. Outside the CDR3, residues come from the reference TRBV28 and TRBJ2-7 proteins, so the full variable domain is: DVKVTQSSRYLVKRTGEKVFLECVQDMDHENMFWYRQDPGLGLRLIYFSYDVKMKEKGDIPEGYSVSREKKERFSLILESASTNQTSMYLCASSLGQGWGGEQYFGPGTRLTVT.